This is a list of T cell receptor beta chains from one sample in a study of T cell repertoires in cytomegalovirus infection. These receptors' targets are unknown. TCRdb called the reads again in MiXCR, with one record for every CDR3 protein. Of hundreds of thousands of distinct CDR3 sequences in the sample, approximately 32% were seen once. Here the sequenced sample was cultured CD8+ T cells from PBMCs, taken from culture after CMV antigen stimulation. Every receptor here comes from a human donor in good health (CMV status not recorded). Some clones in this sample may be carry-over from other donors' samples. Both conserved end residues are part of each CDR3. D genes are given only for firm matches. The size field is filled for only some rows; it gives once, few, many or a size class.

>.|TRBD2|TRBJ2-3|TRBV6-8
TGTGCCAGCACCAACGGGAGGAAAGATACGCAGTATTTT
CASTNGRKDTQYF
>.|TRBD1|TRBJ2-5|TRBV5-6
TGTGCCAGCAGCTTGCCCCTAACAGGGGAAGAGACCCAGTACTTC
CASSLPLTGEETQYF
>.|TRBD1|TRBJ2-7|TRBV6-6
TGTGCCAGCAGTACCCGGACAGGGGTATCAATCGAGCAGTACTTC
CASSTRTGVSIEQYF
>.|TRBD2|TRBJ2-1|TRBV19
TGTGCCAGTAGCCTGGGACTAGCGGGGCTTCGGGACAATGAGCAGTTCTTC
CASSLGLAGLRDNEQFF
>.|TRBD2|TRBJ2-1|TRBV5-1
TGCGCCAGCAGCCCGGGGGGGCGGCGTTACAATGAGCAGTTCTTC
CASSPGGRRYNEQFF
>many|.|TRBJ1-5|TRBV12-3/TRBV12-4
TGTGCCAGCAGCCAGACATATAGCAATCAGCCCCAGCATTTT
CASSQTYSNQPQHF
>few|TRBD1|TRBJ1-4|TRBV7-9
TGTGCCAGCAGCTCGACAGGGAGCGGGACTAATGAAAAACTGTTTTTT
CASSSTGSGTNEKLFF
>once|.|TRBJ1-2|TRBV25-1
TGTGCCAGCAGTGGGCCGGGACCGCAAAACTATGGCTACACCTTC
CASSGPGPQNYGYTF
>.|.|TRBJ1-1|TRBV6-1
TGTGCCACCCAGGCGGGGATGAACACTGAAGCTTTCTTT
CATQAGMNTEAFF
>few|.|TRBJ2-1|TRBV10-3
TGTGCCATCAGTGATAACAGGGTAACCTACAATGAGCAGTTCTTC
CAISDNRVTYNEQFF
>.|.|TRBJ2-2|TRBV7-3
TGTGCCAGCAGCTTTTCCGGGGCAGGCACCGGGGAGCTGTTTTTT
CASSFSGAGTGELFF
>many|.|TRBJ1-2|TRBV7-2
TGTGCCAGCAGCCGATGGGGGGGGGCGAGTGGCTACACCTTC
CASSRWGGASGYTF
>few|.|TRBJ1-1|TRBV4-1
TGCGCCAGCAGCCAAGATGCCGGGATAGCTGAAGCTTTCTTT
CASSQDAGIAEAFF
>.|.|TRBJ1-1|TRBV7-6
TGTGCCAGCAGCTGGGGGGCGCGAAGTCCTGAAGCTTTCTTT
CASSWGARSPEAFF
>few|TRBD2|TRBJ2-1|TRBV7-6
TGTGCCAGCAGCTTAAGGCTTGCGGGGGGGGGCTCCTACAATGAGCAGTTCTTC
CASSLRLAGGGSYNEQFF
>many|TRBD2|TRBJ2-1|TRBV7-9
TGTGCCAGCAGCGTGGGGACTAGCGGGGGATTTGAGCAGTTCTTC
CASSVGTSGGFEQFF
>.|.|TRBJ1-2|TRBV2
TGTGCCAGCAGTGTCTTATTCACGGAGGGCTATGGCTACACCTTC
CASSVLFTEGYGYTF
>.|.|TRBJ1-2|TRBV10-3
TGTGCCATCAGTGACTCGGGGCTTATGGGCTACACCTTC
CAISDSGLMGYTF
>many|TRBD2|TRBJ2-2|TRBV19
TGTGCCAGTAGCCCTCGTCGGACTAGCGGGGGGACTACCGGGGAGCTGTTTTTT
CASSPRRTSGGTTGELFF
>once|.|TRBJ1-2|TRBV19
TGTGCCAGTAGTGTGGGACACGGCTATGGCTACACCTTC
CASSVGHGYGYTF
>few|.|TRBJ2-3|TRBV6-2/TRBV6-3
TGTGCCAGCAGCCAAGAGGGATTCACAGATACGCAGTATTTT
CASSQEGFTDTQYF
>.|TRBD2|TRBJ2-3|TRBV27
TGTGCCAGCTTCCCAGGGGCTAGCGGGGGGGCCGGCACAGATACGCAGTATTTT
CASFPGASGGAGTDTQYF
>.|.|TRBJ1-2|TRBV14
TGTGCCAGCAGCCAAGACTATCCCACCAGATGGGGCTACACCTTC
CASSQDYPTRWGYTF
>many|.|TRBJ2-2|TRBV7-2
TGTGCCAGCAGCTTAGAAGCAGCAACCGGGGAGCTGTTTTTT
CASSLEAATGELFF
>.|.|TRBJ2-1|TRBV12-3/TRBV12-4
TGTGCCAGCACCCCCCCCGGGAGTGAGCAGTTCTTC
CASTPPGSEQFF
>few|.|TRBJ2-1|TRBV15
TGTGCCACCAGCAGGGAAAAGAGCTCCTACAATGAGCAGTTCTTC
CATSREKSSYNEQFF
>.|TRBD1|TRBJ1-2|TRBV7-9
TGTGCCAGCAGCTCCGACAGGGGGAACTATGGCTACACCTTC
CASSSDRGNYGYTF
>many|.|TRBJ2-2|TRBV7-2
TGTGCCAGCAGCTTAGCGCCTTCCCCTATGAGGGAGCTGTTTTTT
CASSLAPSPMRELFF
>.|.|TRBJ2-2|TRBV19
TGTGCCAGTAGTATAGATGAGTTGAGTAGGGCGAACACCGGGGAGCTGTTTTTT
CASSIDELSRANTGELFF
>.|.|TRBJ1-3|TRBV19
TGTGCCACCGAGGATATCTCTGGAAACACCATATATTTT
CATEDISGNTIYF
>.|TRBD1|TRBJ1-2|TRBV11-2
TGTGCCAGCAGCATGGGACAGACAAACTATGGCTACACCTTC
CASSMGQTNYGYTF
>.|.|TRBJ1-1|TRBV20-1
TGCAGTGCTCGGTCCCGCCCGACGGGTAGAGTTGACATGAACACTGAAGCTTTCTTT
CSARSRPTGRVDMNTEAFF
>many|.|TRBJ2-3|TRBV7-6
TGTGCCAGCAGCTTAGCCTGGGGCAGATCAGATACGCAGTATTTT
CASSLAWGRSDTQYF
>few|TRBD1|TRBJ1-1|TRBV27
TGTGCCAGCAGTTTATGGGGACAGGGAGGCACTGAAGCTTTCTTT
CASSLWGQGGTEAFF
>.|TRBD1|TRBJ2-3|TRBV6-2/TRBV6-3
TGTGTCAGCAGTTGGACAGGGGGGCGAAAAGATACGCAGTATTTT
CVSSWTGGRKDTQYF
>.|TRBD1|TRBJ1-3|TRBV12-3/TRBV12-4
TGTGCCAGCAGTTTCTGGGACAGGGTGAACACCATATATTTT
CASSFWDRVNTIYF
>.|.|TRBJ1-1|TRBV15
TGTGCCACCAGCAGGGAAAGGATGCGTATGAACACTGAAGCTTTCTTT
CATSRERMRMNTEAFF
>.|TRBD1|TRBJ1-5|TRBV11-3
TGTGCCAGCAGCTTAAGTGCCGGGACAGGTAGCAATCAGCCCCAGCATTTT
CASSLSAGTGSNQPQHF
>few|.|TRBJ2-3|TRBV7-6
TGTGCCAGCAGCTCTCACCTAGATACGCAGTATTTT
CASSSHLDTQYF
>many|.|TRBJ2-4|TRBV7-2
TGTGCCAGCAGCTTTCAGGGGTATCTCGCCAAAAACATTCAGTACTTC
CASSFQGYLAKNIQYF
>.|.|TRBJ1-1|TRBV7-6
TGTGCCAGCAGCCCCAGGACAGTACTTACTGAAGCTTTCTTT
CASSPRTVLTEAFF
>.|TRBD2|TRBJ2-7|TRBV7-6
TGTGCCAGCAGCCTAACGCTAGCGGGGGGCTCCTACGAGCAGTACTTC
CASSLTLAGGSYEQYF
>.|.|TRBJ2-2|TRBV3-1
TGTGCCAGCAGCCAAGCGAGGGGCAACGCGAACACCGGGGAGCTGTTTTTT
CASSQARGNANTGELFF
>few|.|TRBJ1-2|TRBV12-3/TRBV12-4
TGTGCCATACCTATCGACAGATACTATGGCTACACCTTC
CAIPIDRYYGYTF
>.|TRBD1|TRBJ1-5|TRBV6-6
TGTGTCACCGACGGGACAGTTTATAGCAATCAGCCCCAGCATTTT
CVTDGTVYSNQPQHF
>few|.|TRBJ2-7|TRBV7-9
TGTGCCAGCGGAGCAATAGTACAGGGCAGCTACGAGCAGTACTTC
CASGAIVQGSYEQYF
>few|TRBD1|TRBJ2-5|TRBV7-9
TGTGCCAGCAGCTCTTTTTCCACCGGGACAGGGGGCAAAGAGACCCAGTACTTC
CASSSFSTGTGGKETQYF
>many|.|TRBJ1-6|TRBV7-6
TGTGCCAGCAGTATCGGGGACGCGAGCTCCTATAATTCACCCCTCCACTTT
CASSIGDASSYNSPLHF
>many|.|TRBJ1-1|TRBV7-6
TGTGCCAGCAGCTTACAGGGGTTCGACACTGAAGCTTTCTTT
CASSLQGFDTEAFF
>.|.|TRBJ1-1|TRBV4-3
TGCGCCAGCAGCCAAGATCCCATCCCCCAGGATTATTCGGCTGAAGCTTTCTTT
CASSQDPIPQDYSAEAFF
>few|TRBD1|TRBJ1-1|TRBV6-4
TGTGCCAGCAAAGCAGGGGGCGCGAGCACTGAAGCTTTCTTT
CASKAGGASTEAFF
>.|.|TRBJ2-5|TRBV10-2
TGCGCCAGCAGTGAGCCCGGTAGACGGGAGACCCAGTACTTC
CASSEPGRRETQYF
>many|TRBD1|TRBJ1-2|TRBV7-2
TGTGCCAGCAGCACGGGACAGGGAACTTTCTATGGCTACACCTTC
CASSTGQGTFYGYTF
>.|TRBD2|TRBJ2-3|TRBV10-3
TGTGCCATCAGTGAAGGGGCATACGGGGGGGGAGATACGCAGTATTTT
CAISEGAYGGGDTQYF